Presented here are 21 T cell receptor beta chains from one specimen sequenced in a study of cytomegalovirus exposure and HLA in healthy donors. The PCR used 60 Vbeta and 13 Jbeta primers. Clones were sequenced by immunoSEQ multiplex PCR, and TCRdb holds only the in-frame ones, with some missing. Here the sample spans about 160,000 clones, about four fifths being singletons. The source material was PBMCs. The source is a middle-aged man in good health and CMV-seropositive.

This sequence joins TRBV30 and TRBJ1-6; 9 bases are a match to TRBD1. Per germline, CDR1 GTSNPN and CDR2 SVGIG (reference sequence). Trimming at V came to 6 bases and at J to 2 bases, leaving 8 bases not matched to a gene. This CDR3 is 16 amino acids long. The CDR3 DNA follows: TGTGCCTGCTACGACAGGGGGTCTACCTATAATTCACCCCTCCACTTT. Translating gives CACYDRGSTYNSPLHF.

This sequence joins TRBV7-2 and TRBJ2-2, with 7 nucleotides matching TRBD1. CDR1 is SGHTA, CDR2 FQGNSA, per germline. The CDR3 contains 12 residues. Losses at the gene ends were 5 bases for V and 13 bases for J; bases not matched to a gene: 7. CDR3 sequence: CASSPRQGVLFF. CDR3 in DNA: TGTGCCAGCAGCCCCCGACAGGGAGTGCTGTTTTTT.

The chain combines TRBV9 with TRBJ2-1; 11 bases match TRBD2. Germline trimming cut 6 bases from V and 5 bases from J; bases unmatched to any gene: 7. The CDR3 totals 15 residues. Germline V gives CDR1 SGDLS, CDR2 YYNGEE. CDR3 protein: CASTNSGGDDNEQFF. The CDR3 DNA is TGTGCCAGCACGAATAGCGGGGGGGACGACAATGAGCAGTTCTTC. Full variable domain (outside the CDR3, taken from reference TRBV9 and TRBJ2-1): DSGVTQTPKHLITATGQRVTLRCSPRSGDLSVYWYQQSLDQGLQFLIQYYNGEERAKGNILERFSAQQFPDLHSELNLSSLELGDSALYFCASTNSGGDDNEQFFGPGTRLTVL.

The V call is TRBV10-3, the J call TRBJ1-1; possible D gene TRBD1, 5 bases. From germline, CDR1 is ENHRY and CDR2 SYGVKD. The CDR3 contains 13 residues. V lost 6 bases and J 5 bases, leaving 13 bases between the germline ends. CDR3 sequence: CAIREPGGTEAFF. The CDR3 region has the DNA TGTGCCATCAGAGAGCCCGGGGGAACTGAAGCTTTCTTT.

The chain joins TRBV9 to TRBJ2-3; 10 nucleotides match TRBD2. The length of the CDR3 is 16 residues. V lost 0 bases to trimming and J lost 4 bases; unmatched junction nucleotides: 5. Germline V gene lookup returns CDR1 SGDLS and CDR2 YYNGEE. CDR3 nucleotide sequence: TGTGCCAGCAGCGTAGGCTCTAGCGGGGGCGCAGATACGCAGTATTTT. Amino acid sequence: CASSVGSSGGADTQYF.

The V gene is TRBV5-5, the J gene TRBJ2-7; possibly TRBD2 for D (6 bases). The CDR3 is 15 amino acids. Trimming took 0 bases from V and 3 from J, leaving 13 bases between them. CDR1 and CDR2 from the germline V gene are SGHKS and YYEKEE (reference sequence). This chain's CDR3 is CASSLVRGNYYEQYF. The CDR3 nucleotides read TGTGCCAGCAGCTTGGTTCGGGGGAACTACTACGAGCAGTACTTC.

The chain uses TRBV9 and TRBJ2-2, with D possibly matching TRBD2 (5 bases). The V end was cut by 4 bases, the J end by 4 bases, with 14 bases between. The CDR3 contains 15 residues. CDR1 is SGDLS and CDR2 is YYNGEE in the germline V gene. The CDR3 DNA follows: TGTGCCAGCAGCCCCCGGGAAGGCCTCACCGGGGAGCTGTTTTTT. Its protein product is CASSPREGLTGELFF.

This clone has just a few counts. This chain links TRBV4-3 with TRBJ1-4; 7 bases line up with TRBD1. The germline gives CDR1 LGHNA, CDR2 YSLEER. The CDR3 loop spans 14 amino acids. After removal of 1 base from V and 8 bases from J, the junction contained 4 bases not matched to a gene. Here the CDR3 DNA reads TGCGCCAGCAGCCAAGGACAGGGAGACGAAAAACTGTTTTTT. Protein sequence: CASSQGQGDEKLFF.

The gene calls are TRBV10-3 and TRBJ2-7; weak D call: TRBD1 (5 bases). Germline values: CDR1 ENHRY, CDR2 SYGVKD. With 2 bases removed from V and 2 bases from J, the gap between germline ends came to 10 bases. The CDR3 has 14 amino acids. CDR3 nucleotide sequence: TGTGCCATCAGTGAGGACAGACCCCCCTACGAGCAGTACTTC. This encodes CAISEDRPPYEQYF.

The sample holds a few counts of this clone. The gene calls are TRBV4-2 and TRBJ2-1, with D perhaps matching TRBD2 (5 bases). Germline values: CDR1 LGHNA, CDR2 YNFKEQ. The CDR3 spans 12 residues. The V gene lost 3 bases and the J gene lost 12 bases, with 12 bases spanning the gap. CDR3 in amino acids: CASSHPTRGQFF. The CDR3 DNA reads as TGTGCCAGCAGCCACCCGACCCGGGGGCAGTTCTTC.

CDR3 sequence (DNA): TGTGCCATCAGTGGAGGGCTTAGCAATCAGCCCCAGTATTTT. As protein: CAISGGLSNQPQYF. This chain uses TRBV10-3 with TRBJ1-5, with D possibly TRBD2 on 5 matching bases. The better agreement between TRBJ2-3 and the DNA end casts doubt on the J call. CDR1 is ENHRY, CDR2 SYGVKD, per germline. The CDR3 has 14 residues.

This sequence joins TRBV6-5 and TRBJ1-1; the D is unclear. Germline V gives CDR1 MNHEY, CDR2 SVGAGI. Deletions cut 0 bases from V and 11 bases from J, with 16 bases between. There are 14 residues in the CDR3. CDR3 protein: CASSYSYEVRGAFF. The CDR3 DNA reads as TGTGCCAGCAGTTACTCATATGAGGTACGAGGCGCTTTCTTT.

CDR3 coding DNA: TGTGCCAGCAGCCAAGAATGGGCGCGGGACCTTCGGAGTGAGCAGTTCTTC. Its translation is CASSQEWARDLRSEQFF. This chain connects TRBV14 to TRBJ2-1, with D possibly matching TRBD2 (6 bases). Per germline, CDR1 SGHDN and CDR2 FVKESK. V lost 0 bases and J lost 9, with 21 bases in between. CDR3 length: 17 residues.

The chain couples TRBV28 to TRBJ2-1; possible D gene TRBD2, 7 bases. Looked up from germline, CDR1 is MDHEN and CDR2 is SYDVKM. The CDR3 sequence is 14 residues long. Between the trimmed V and J ends, which lost 7 bases and 4 bases, there was a span of 14 bases. CDR3 sequence: CASTQGGGYNEQFF. For the CDR3, the DNA is TGTGCCAGCACCCAAGGGGGGGGTTACAATGAGCAGTTCTTC.

The CDR3 coding sequence is TGTGCCAGCAGCGGTGACACCGGGACAGGGGCTGGCATTCAGTACTTC. Translation gives CASSGDTGTGAGIQYF. The chain carries TRBV11-3 and TRBJ2-4; 10 bases map to TRBD1. The CDR3 runs 16 residues. V trimming: 5 bases; J trimming: 9 bases; junction bases outside the gene matches: 13. Germline V gene lookup returns CDR1 SGHNT and CDR2 YENEEA.

The rearrangement joins TRBV5-1 to TRBJ2-6; D is undetermined. CDR1 is SGHRS and CDR2 is YFSETQ in the germline V gene. Trimming removed 1 base at V and 0 bases at J, with 5 bases between. The CDR3 runs to 15 residues. As DNA, the CDR3 is TGCGCCAGCAGCTTGACAGACTCTGGGGCCAACGTCCTGACTTTC. Its translation is CASSLTDSGANVLTF.

The chain is built from TRBV19 and TRBJ1-2; D is uncertain. The CDR3 is made up of 14 amino acids. The germline V and J ends were trimmed by 0 bases and 2 bases, with 7 bases remaining between them. Germline V gives CDR1 LNHDA, CDR2 SQIVND (reference sequence). This CDR3 reads CASSIDGENYGYTF. The CDR3 nucleotides are TGTGCCAGTAGTATAGACGGGGAAAACTATGGCTACACCTTC.

This sequence joins TRBV29-1 and TRBJ2-7, with D perhaps TRBD1 (6 bases). Trimming removed 4 bases at V and 4 bases at J, with 8 bases between. The CDR3 runs 11 residues. Germline V gene lookup returns CDR1 SQVTM and CDR2 ANQGSEA. In nucleotides, the CDR3 is TGCAGCGTTGTTACAGGGTACGAGCAGTACTTC. Amino acids: CSVVTGYEQYF.

This clone was counted only a few times. This chain links TRBV5-5 with TRBJ1-4, with D unresolved. The V gene lost 3 bases and the J gene lost 3 bases, with 15 bases spanning the gap. The CDR3 has 16 residues. Germline values: CDR1 SGHKS, CDR2 YYEKEE (reference sequence). CDR3 nucleotide sequence: TGTGCCAGCAGCTCGGGCCGAGGGCCAGCTAATGAAAAACTGTTTTTT. Its protein product is CASSSGRGPANEKLFF.

V usage is TRBV11-2 and J usage is TRBJ1-4; D might be TRBD1 (6 bases). V dropped 5 bases and J dropped 8 bases, with 12 bases sitting between them. The CDR3 is made up of 13 amino acids. In germline, CDR1 is SGHAT, CDR2 FQNNGV. In DNA form, the CDR3 reads TGTGCCAGCAGCCCAGGGGTGGTCGAAAAACTGTTTTTT. Translated: CASSPGVVEKLFF.

In its sample, this clone was seen a few times. The chain uses TRBV21-1 and TRBJ1-2. TRBV21-1 is tagged as a pseudogene. The CDR3 has 15 residues. The CDR3 here is CASSKEEGRGDGYTF. The CDR3 bases are TGTGCCAGCAGCAAAGAGGAGGGGCGCGGGGATGGCTACACCTTC.